The TCR beta chain described here comes from a study of blood T cell repertoires in COVID-19. Study at large: Samples representing acute and convalescent COVID-19 were sourced from the United States, Italy and Spain. Sources were T cells, B-cell-depleted T cells, or PBMCs; the material itself was cDNA or gDNA.

V shed 5 bases, J shed 5 bases, and the junction held 7 bases outside the gene matches. Per germline, CDR1 SGHNT and CDR2 YENEEA. This CDR3 has 14 amino acids. Original analysis: Estimation of nucleated cell counts relied on the amplification of reference gene primers. Measured with immunoSEQ multiplex PCR; TCRdb has only the in-frame clones, and not every one. V and J calls and clone size are those listed in that table; D and trimming were worked out from the DNA. Among 150,000 to 180,000 clones listed, about 80% were seen once. This chain joins TRBV11-3 and TRBJ2-3, with 7 bases matching TRBD2. The TCR was taken from a woman in her fifties or sixties with acute or convalescent COVID-19. The specimen was peripheral blood. In DNA form, the CDR3 reads TGTGCCAGCAGCCGCCGGGGGGTGGGAGATACGCAGTATTTT. Protein product: CASSRRGVGDTQYF.